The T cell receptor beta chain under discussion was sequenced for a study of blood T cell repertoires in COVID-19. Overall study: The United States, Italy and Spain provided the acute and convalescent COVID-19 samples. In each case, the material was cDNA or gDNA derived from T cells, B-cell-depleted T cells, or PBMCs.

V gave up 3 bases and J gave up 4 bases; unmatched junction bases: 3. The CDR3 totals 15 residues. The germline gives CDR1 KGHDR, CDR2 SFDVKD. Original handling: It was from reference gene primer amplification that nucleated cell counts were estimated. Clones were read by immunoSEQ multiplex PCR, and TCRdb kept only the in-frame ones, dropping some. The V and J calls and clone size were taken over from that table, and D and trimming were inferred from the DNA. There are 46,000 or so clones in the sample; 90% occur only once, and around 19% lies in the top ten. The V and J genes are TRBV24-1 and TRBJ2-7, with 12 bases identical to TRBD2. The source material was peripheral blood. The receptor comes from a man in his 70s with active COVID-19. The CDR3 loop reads CATSDVTSGRYEQYF. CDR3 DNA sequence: TGTGCCACCAGTGATGTGACTAGCGGGAGATACGAGCAGTACTTC.